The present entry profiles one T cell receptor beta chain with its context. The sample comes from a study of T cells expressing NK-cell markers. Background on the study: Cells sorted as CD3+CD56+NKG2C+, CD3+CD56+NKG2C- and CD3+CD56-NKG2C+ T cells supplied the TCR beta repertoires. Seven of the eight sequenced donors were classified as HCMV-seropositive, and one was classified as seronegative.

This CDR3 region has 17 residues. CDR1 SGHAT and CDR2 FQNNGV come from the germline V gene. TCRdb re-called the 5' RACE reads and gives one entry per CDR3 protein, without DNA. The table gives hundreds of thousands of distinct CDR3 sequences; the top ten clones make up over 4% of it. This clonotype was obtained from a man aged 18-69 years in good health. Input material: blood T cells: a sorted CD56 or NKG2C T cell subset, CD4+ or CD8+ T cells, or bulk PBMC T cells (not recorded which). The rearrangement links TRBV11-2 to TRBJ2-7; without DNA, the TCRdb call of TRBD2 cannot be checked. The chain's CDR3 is CASSLDKAGTLSDEQYF. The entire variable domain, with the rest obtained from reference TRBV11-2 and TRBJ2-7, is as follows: EAGVAQSPRYKIIEKRQSVAFWCNPISGHATLYWYQQILGQGPKLLIQFQNNGVVDDSQLPKDRFSAERLKGVDSTLKIQPAKLEDSAVYLCASSLDKAGTLSDEQYFGPGTRLTVT.